This entry lists 22 T cell receptor beta chains sequenced from one sample in a study of T cells in localized non-small cell lung cancer. TCRdb keeps only in-frame clones here, not all; method: immunoSEQ multiplex PCR. The sample contains some 30,000 clones, over 65% of which appear only once. This sample comprised peripheral blood, obtained before any cancer treatment. The receptors were gathered from a male donor at least 60 years old with stage II squamous cell lung carcinoma.

This chain joins TRBV25-1 and TRBJ1-4; TRBD1 aligns across 10 bases. V was pared by 5 bases and J by 7 bases, with 7 bases of the junction left unmatched. The CDR3 sequence is 15 residues long. Looked up from germline, CDR1 is MGHDK and CDR2 is SYGVNS. For the CDR3, the DNA is TGTGCCAGCAGTTCTCCGGGGACAGGGGTTGAAAAACTGTTTTTT. Protein product: CASSSPGTGVEKLFF.

The chain uses TRBV7-6 and TRBJ2-5; D gene unclear. CDR3 size: 13 residues. V lost 2 bases to trimming and J lost 1 base, with 5 bases between them. Per germline, CDR1 SGHVS and CDR2 FNYEAQ. The CDR3 region has the DNA TGTGCCAGCAGCTTAAGGTTCCAAGAGACCCAGTACTTC. This translates into CASSLRFQETQYF.

The chain uses TRBV18 and TRBJ1-1; 8 nucleotides agree with TRBD1. The CDR3 runs to 16 residues. V was clipped by 4 bases and J by 1 base; unmatched bases: 8. From germline, CDR1 is KGHSH and CDR2 LQKENI. The CDR3 sequence is CASSLQGGGSNTEAFF. Here the CDR3 DNA reads TGTGCCAGCTCACTACAGGGGGGAGGCTCGAACACTGAAGCTTTCTTT.

J is TRBJ1-5 and V is TRBV21-1; the D segment call TRBD1 is taken from the table without a DNA check. TRBV21-1 is a documented pseudogene. This CDR3 region has 19 residues. The CDR3 nucleotides are TGTGCCAGCAGCAAAGGAGAAGGAGAAAACAGGGAAGGCAATCAGCCCCAGCATTTT. This sequence encodes CASSKGEGENREGNQPQHF.

The V gene is TRBV30, the J gene TRBJ1-4; 8 bases are shared with TRBD1. Germline V CDR1 and CDR2: GTSNPN, SVGIG (reference sequence). V gave up 3 bases and J gave up 8 bases; unmatched junction bases: 5. This CDR3 region has 13 residues. DNA for the CDR3: TGTGCCTGGAGACAACAGGGGGGAGAAAAACTGTTTTTT. Translation: CAWRQQGGEKLFF.

The rearrangement links TRBV30 to TRBJ2-1; 7 bases map to TRBD1. This CDR3 has 15 residues. V shed 4 bases and J 5 bases; nucleotides not matched to a gene: 11. Germline lookup yields CDR1 GTSNPN and CDR2 SVGIG (reference sequence). CDR3 amino acids: CAWMGWRQGHNEQFF. The CDR3 DNA follows: TGTGCCTGGATGGGGTGGAGACAGGGCCACAATGAGCAGTTCTTC.

This clone was picked up one time. This sequence joins TRBV10-3 and TRBJ1-2; D ambiguous. V lost 1 base and J lost 7, with 13 bases in between. Germline V gene data show CDR1 as ENHRY and CDR2 as SYGVKD. This CDR3 region has 14 residues. The CDR3 DNA follows: TGTGCCATCAGTGAGTGGGGTGCCAAGGGTGGCTACACCTTC. Residues: CAISEWGAKGGYTF.

The chain recombines TRBV5-8 with TRBJ1-4; D remains unclear. V gave up 0 bases and J gave up 5 bases, with 11 bases separating them. The germline CDR1 and CDR2 sequences are SGHTS and YDEGEE. The CDR3 loop spans 15 amino acids. Written as DNA, the CDR3 is TGTGCCAGCAGCTTGGGCTCAGTGGGAAATGAAAAACTGTTTTTT. Its translation: CASSLGSVGNEKLFF.

The chain uses TRBV7-8 and TRBJ2-3; tentatively, D is TRBD2 (6 bases). Trimming pared 2 bases from V and 1 base from J, leaving 10 bases between. Germline CDR1 is SGHVS and CDR2 is FQNEAQ. This CDR3 has 15 residues. The CDR3 reads CASSLWGGGTDTQYF. The CDR3 DNA sequence: TGTGCCAGCAGCTTATGGGGCGGGGGCACAGATACGCAGTATTTT.

This sequence joins TRBV7-9 and TRBJ2-1, with D possibly TRBD2 on 6 matching bases. The CDR3 has 13 amino acids. CDR1 SEHNR and CDR2 FQNEAQ come from the germline V gene (reference sequence). With 2 bases removed from V and 9 bases from J, the gap between germline ends came to 11 bases. The CDR3 loop is CASSLRERTEQFF. The CDR3 nucleotides read TGTGCCAGCAGCTTACGGGAGCGGACTGAGCAGTTCTTC. The full variable domain, rest sourced from reference TRBV7-9 and TRBJ2-1, is DTGVSQNPRHKITKRGQNVTFRCDPISEHNRLYWYRQTLGQGPEFLTYFQNEAQLEKSRLLSDRFSAERPKGSFSTLEIQRTEQGDSAMYLCASSLRERTEQFFGPGTRLTVL.

The V gene is TRBV19, the J gene TRBJ1-5, with TRBD1 identical over 9 bases. CDR3 size: 14 residues. Germline V gives CDR1 LNHDA, CDR2 SQIVND (reference sequence). The V segment lost 5 bases and the J segment 7 bases; nucleotides outside the gene matches: 6. The CDR3 is CASSHRGQGQPQHF. CDR3 nucleotide sequence: TGTGCCAGTAGTCACAGGGGGCAAGGCCAGCCCCAGCATTTT.

The chain employs TRBV2 and TRBJ2-1; 10 nucleotides agree with TRBD2. Germline V lookup: CDR1 SNHLY, CDR2 FYNNEI. Unmatched junction bases numbered 8, after V lost 6 bases and J lost 6 bases. The CDR3 runs to 15 residues. The chain's CDR3 is CASRREASGSNEQFF. DNA for the CDR3: TGTGCCAGCAGAAGAGAGGCTAGCGGGAGCAATGAGCAGTTCTTC.

This chain uses TRBV6-5 with TRBJ1-2; D not resolved. V dropped 4 bases and J dropped 3 bases, with 12 bases sitting between them. Germline V gene sequence: CDR1 MNHEY, CDR2 SVGAGI. This CDR3 region has 14 residues. CDR3: CASSSMTEDYGYTF. CDR3 nucleotides: TGTGCCAGCAGTTCCATGACGGAGGACTATGGCTACACCTTC.

A word on this clone: One end of the junction is discordant with germline, which a read error may explain. The identical CDR3 is also encoded by other nucleotide sequences in the sample. The CDR3 loop is CASSHAYEQYF. CDR3 coding DNA: TGTGCCAGTAGCCATGCCTACGAGCAGTACTTC. The rearrangement links TRBV14 to TRBJ2-7, with no clear D. The germline gives CDR1 SGHDN, CDR2 FVKESK. The CDR3 consists of 11 residues.

This clone is labeled large. J is TRBJ2-5 and V is TRBV15, with 11 bases fitting TRBD2. The CDR3 has 13 amino acids. Germline CDR1 and CDR2: LNHNV and YYDKDF (reference sequence). Germline trimming cut 5 bases from V and 4 bases from J; bases unmatched to any gene: 0. CDR3 sequence (DNA): TGTGCCACCAGCGGACTAGCGGGAGAGACCCAGTACTTC. Its translation is CATSGLAGETQYF.

The genes are TRBV19 and TRBJ2-2; the match to TRBD1 covers 9 bases. CDR1 is LNHDA and CDR2 is SQIVND in the germline V gene (reference sequence). The length of the CDR3 is 16 residues. J gave up 2 bases and V 6 bases, and 7 bases lay outside the gene matches. Written as DNA, the CDR3 is TGTGCCAGTAGGATCCCGGGACAGGGTAACACCGGGGAGCTGTTTTTT. It is translated as CASRIPGQGNTGELFF.

The rearrangement joins TRBV14 to TRBJ2-5; D is possibly TRBD2 (6 bases). This CDR3 spans 14 amino acids. Trimming left V 0 bases short and J 1 base short, with 6 bases between. Germline CDR1 SGHDN, CDR2 FVKESK. CDR3 sequence reads: CASSQEGGQETQYF. In DNA form, the CDR3 reads TGTGCCAGCAGCCAAGAGGGGGGCCAAGAGACCCAGTACTTC. Full variable domain (rest looked up from reference TRBV14 and TRBJ2-5): EAGVTQFPSHSVIEKGQTVTLRCDPISGHDNLYWYRRVMGKEIKFLLHFVKESKQDESGMPNNRFLAERTGGTYSTLKVQPAELEDSGVYFCASSQEGGQETQYFGPGTRLLVL.

This rearrangement joins TRBV7-7 to TRBJ2-7, with a tentative D call TRBD1 (6 bases). The CDR3 has 13 amino acids. V lost 10 bases, J lost 5 bases, and 18 bases lay in between. Germline loops: CDR1 SSHAT, CDR2 FNYEAQ (reference sequence). The CDR3 reads CATSNNAGDEQYF. CDR3 DNA sequence: TGTGCCACCTCTAATAATGCAGGGGACGAGCAGTACTTC.

This chain uses TRBV9 with TRBJ2-1; 9 positions agree with TRBD2. Germline CDR1 SGDLS, CDR2 YYNGEE. The J segment lost 7 bases and the V segment lost 5 bases, leaving 7 bases of the junction unmatched. This CDR3 region has 14 residues. The CDR3 is CASSRTSEMNEQFF. The CDR3 bases are TGTGCCAGCAGTCGGACTAGCGAGATGAATGAGCAGTTCTTC.

J is TRBJ1-1 and V is TRBV2, with a weak D call TRBD1 (5 bases). The CDR3 totals 15 residues. Trimming took 2 bases from V and 1 from J, leaving 11 bases between them. Germline CDR1 SNHLY, CDR2 FYNNEI. The CDR3 nucleotides are TGTGCCAGCAGTGAAACTGGGGCTCCGAACACTGAAGCTTTCTTT. It encodes CASSETGAPNTEAFF.

This clone was counted only a few times. The chain employs TRBV7-9 and TRBJ1-1, with 7 bases matching TRBD1. The V segment lost 3 bases and the J segment 1 base; nucleotides outside the gene matches: 2. Germline V gene data show CDR1 as SEHNR and CDR2 as FQNEAQ (reference sequence). The CDR3 is 14 residues long. The CDR3 is CASSFGTANTEAFF. The CDR3 bases are TGTGCCAGCAGCTTCGGGACAGCGAACACTGAAGCTTTCTTT.

This clone was picked up a small number of times. This sequence joins TRBV6-6 and TRBJ1-2; D not resolved. Germline lookup yields CDR1 MNHNY and CDR2 SVGAGI (reference sequence). The CDR3 sequence is 13 residues long. V shed 8 bases and J shed 1 base, with 11 bases lying between them. The CDR3 nucleotides are TGTGCCAGCGAGGACGGGATTAACTATGGCTACACCTTC. Translated: CASEDGINYGYTF.